This TCR beta chain was captured in a study of technical replicates of blood from several donors. Generated by immunoSEQ multiplex PCR, the TCRdb table keeps only in-frame clones and is missing some. This table holds approximately 87,000 clones, 75% to 95% found once. Germline CDR1 MNHEY, CDR2 SVGAGI. The CDR3 spans 12 residues. V lost 6 bases and J 4 bases, leaving 9 bases between the germline ends. The rearrangement joins TRBV6-5 to TRBJ1-1; D gene ambiguous. Sequencing was carried out using T cells isolated from PBMCs. The sequence was collected from a human donor in good health. Some clones in this sample may be carry-over from other donors' samples. The CDR3 DNA is TGTGCCAGCAGCACGGGAGGCACTGAAGCTTTCTTT. Its translation: CASSTGGTEAFF.